This TCR beta chain was observed in a study of blood T cell repertoires in COVID-19 (dated by TCRdb to the early 2020s). Study-wide context: Samples from collaborators originated in the United States, Italy and Spain and spanned both the acute and convalescent phases of COVID-19. Where available, HLA class I and class II types were obtained from metadata supplied by the sample provider rather than from assay-based typing. Samples were obtained from the ongoing ImmuneRACE study (first 160 participants) and from some 1,200 subjects provided by 6 global collaborators. The prospective study material was composed of cDNA or gDNA derived from T cells, B-cell-depleted T cells, or PBMCs. The repertoires were made available in a free public database intended to serve as a resource for research on the immune response to SARS-CoV-2. Sample metadata almost always included a de-identified subject ID, COVID-19 status, age in years and sex. Deeply sampled blood TCRbeta repertoires from subjects exposed to, actively infected with, or recovered from COVID-19 were included in the dataset. The paper as a whole reports these results and caveats: The amount of clinical and demographic metadata varied by source and participant and was provided uncurated.

Of note for this clone: Its antigen is currently not known. No per-base quality is available; no much larger clone lies one base away.

TCRbeta CDR3 regions were amplified from genomic DNA by means of the immunoSEQ Assay, a bias-controlled multiplex PCR. The paper's data handling went like this. Within the assay, amplification of reference gene primers was used to estimate how many nucleated cells each sample contained. Sequence reads were collapsed and filtered to measure the absolute abundance of every unique TCRbeta CDR3 rearrangement. Productive Simpson clonality was computed per sample as the square root of Simpson's diversity index over productive rearrangements. In its TCRdb copy, this immuneACCESS table keeps in-frame sequences only and misses some clones. Where compared with another copy, unresolved V genes explain less than half of these, and the others have no known cause. V, J and clone size were drawn from that table, and D and trimming were deduced from the DNA. In this sample the table shows approximately 200,000 clones, roughly nine tenths of which occur a single time. 2.9% of the sample is taken by the ten largest.

Collaborating institutions collected whole blood in K2EDTA tubes following their own protocols. For TCRbeta analysis, collaborators shipped samples in one of three forms: frozen whole blood, isolated PBMCs, or DNA extracted from either of those sample types. From the germline V gene, CDR1 is SQVTM and CDR2 is ANQGSEA. Germline trimming: 6 bases from V, 6 bases from J; junction bases outside gene matches: 16. The CDR3, from cysteine to phenylalanine, totals 16 residues. The CDR3 DNA has 48 bases and is translated from base 1. The sample comprised peripheral blood. This receptor was identified in a woman in her thirties with active or convalescent COVID-19. Rearrangement joined TRBV29-1 to TRBJ1-2; the central 10 bases match TRBD1. The CDR3 here reads CSVGGLAGTGVDGYTF. The DNA reads TGCAGCGTGGGGGGGTTAGCCGGGACAGGGGTCGATGGCTACACCTTC.